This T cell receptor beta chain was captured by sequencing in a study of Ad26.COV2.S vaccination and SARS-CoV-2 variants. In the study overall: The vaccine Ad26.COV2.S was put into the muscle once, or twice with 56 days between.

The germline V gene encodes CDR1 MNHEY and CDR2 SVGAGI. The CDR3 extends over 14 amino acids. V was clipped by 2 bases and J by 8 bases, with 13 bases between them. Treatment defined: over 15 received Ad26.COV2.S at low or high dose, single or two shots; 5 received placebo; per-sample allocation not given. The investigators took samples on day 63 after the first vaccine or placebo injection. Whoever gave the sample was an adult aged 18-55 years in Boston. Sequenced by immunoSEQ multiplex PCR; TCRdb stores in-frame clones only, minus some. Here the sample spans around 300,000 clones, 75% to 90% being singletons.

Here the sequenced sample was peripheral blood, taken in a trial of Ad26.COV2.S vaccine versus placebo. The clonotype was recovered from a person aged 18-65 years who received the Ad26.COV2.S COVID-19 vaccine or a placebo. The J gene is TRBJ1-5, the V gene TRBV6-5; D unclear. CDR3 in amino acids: CASSYGPVSEPQHF. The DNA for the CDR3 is TGTGCCAGCAGTTACGGTCCGGTTAGTGAGCCCCAGCATTTT.